This T cell receptor beta chain was sequenced in a study of shared T cell receptors in the human thymus. Germline V gene lookup returns CDR1 GTSNPN and CDR2 SVGIG (reference sequence). With V trimmed by 2 bases and J by 2 bases, 7 bases remained unmatched. This CDR3 region has 15 residues. TCRdb's copy holds only in-frame clones and misses some; the assay was immunoSEQ multiplex PCR. Found here are hundreds of thousands of clones, approximately 89% of them singletons; the top ten hold more than 0.009%. The data also belong to a second study, concerning human thymus T cells. That source reports: The donors were infants in Finland with congenital heart defects, otherwise immunologically healthy. Thymic samples were excised during corrective heart operations. V and J genes seemed to be used with bias in thymic and blood repertoires. Among unrelated individuals, related research reported thymic repertoires that overlapped highly.

Sequencing input: thymocytes. The V and J genes are TRBV30 and TRBJ2-7; 9 positions agree with TRBD1. The sequence came from a boy in the first two years of life with a congenital heart defect. CDR3 nucleotides: TGTGCCTGGAGTTTGACAGGGGGTACCCCCTACGAGCAGTACTTC. Protein: CAWSLTGGTPYEQYF.